Listed below are T cell receptor beta chains from one sample, sequenced in a study of blood T cell repertoires in COVID-19. Measured with immunoSEQ multiplex PCR; TCRdb has only the in-frame clones, and not every one. The table lists 70,000 or so clones, 88% of them singletons. Sequencing input: peripheral blood. Receptor source: a human donor in a cohort sampled during active COVID-19. Both conserved end residues are part of each CDR3. A D gene is named only where the DNA matches it firmly. Clone size appears in some rows only: once, few, many, or a class for an expanded clone.

clone size: once
V gene: TRBV29-1
D gene: -
CDR3 length: 12
J gene: TRBJ2-5
CDR3 protein: CSVEANQETQYF
CDR3 DNA: TGCAGCGTTGAAGCTAACCAAGAGACCCAGTACTTC

clone size: -
V gene: TRBV11-2
D gene: TRBD1
CDR3 length: 16
J gene: TRBJ2-4
CDR3 protein: CASSQPGQGGQNIQYF
CDR3 DNA: TGTGCCAGCAGCCAACCAGGACAGGGTGGACAAAACATTCAGTACTTC

clone size: -
V gene: TRBV6-5
D gene: TRBD2
CDR3 length: 15
J gene: TRBJ2-5
CDR3 protein: CASSRLAGGGETQYF
CDR3 DNA: TGTGCCAGCAGCAGACTAGCGGGAGGGGGAGAGACCCAGTACTTC

clone size: -
V gene: TRBV29-1
D gene: TRBD1
CDR3 length: 14
J gene: TRBJ1-5
CDR3 protein: CSVDSGTGNQPQHF
CDR3 DNA: TGCAGCGTTGATAGTGGGACAGGGAATCAGCCCCAGCATTTT

clone size: -
V gene: TRBV5-4
D gene: -
CDR3 length: 15
J gene: TRBJ1-1
CDR3 protein: CASSLEPTVNTEAFF
CDR3 DNA: TGTGCCAGCAGCTTGGAGCCCACAGTGAACACTGAAGCTTTCTTT

clone size: -
V gene: TRBV5-6
D gene: -
CDR3 length: 12
J gene: TRBJ1-6
CDR3 protein: CASSLLGSPLHF
CDR3 DNA: TGTGCCAGCAGCTTGCTTGGCTCACCCCTCCACTTT

clone size: -
V gene: TRBV3-1/TRBV3-2
D gene: -
CDR3 length: 14
J gene: TRBJ1-2
CDR3 protein: CASSQFTANYGYTF
CDR3 DNA: TGTGCCAGCAGCCAATTCACAGCTAACTATGGCTACACCTTC

clone size: -
V gene: TRBV11-2
D gene: -
CDR3 length: 15
J gene: TRBJ2-3
CDR3 protein: CASSLVASNADTQYF
CDR3 DNA: TGTGCCAGCAGCTTAGTGGCTTCGAACGCAGATACGCAGTATTTT

clone size: -
V gene: TRBV7-2
D gene: TRBD2
CDR3 length: 15
J gene: TRBJ2-1
CDR3 protein: CASSLEGAGGNEQFF
CDR3 DNA: TGTGCCAGCAGCTTAGAGGGCGCGGGAGGGAATGAGCAGTTCTTC

clone size: -
V gene: TRBV10-3
D gene: -
CDR3 length: 14
J gene: TRBJ2-3
CDR3 protein: CAIRSGQGTDTQYF
CDR3 DNA: TGTGCCATCCGCAGCGGCCAGGGGACAGATACGCAGTATTTT

clone size: -
V gene: TRBV28
D gene: TRBD2
CDR3 length: 14
J gene: TRBJ2-3
CDR3 protein: CASSLSGRADTQYF
CDR3 DNA: TGTGCCAGCAGCCTTAGCGGGAGGGCGGATACGCAGTATTTT

clone size: -
V gene: TRBV5-5
D gene: TRBD1
CDR3 length: 16
J gene: TRBJ2-5
CDR3 protein: CASSPVHLGQGGTQYF
CDR3 DNA: TGTGCCAGCAGCCCCGTCCATCTCGGACAGGGAGGGACCCAGTACTTC

clone size: -
V gene: TRBV9
D gene: -
CDR3 length: 13
J gene: TRBJ2-3
CDR3 protein: CASSVAEGDTQYF
CDR3 DNA: TGTGCCAGCAGCGTAGCTGAGGGAGATACGCAGTATTTT

clone size: -
V gene: TRBV28
D gene: TRBD1
CDR3 length: 12
J gene: TRBJ2-7
CDR3 protein: CASSPGQREQYF
CDR3 DNA: TGTGCCAGCAGCCCGGGACAGAGGGAGCAGTACTTC

clone size: once
V gene: TRBV25-1
D gene: -
CDR3 length: 14
J gene: TRBJ1-2
CDR3 protein: CASSGQTENYGYTF
CDR3 DNA: TGTGCCAGCAGCGGCCAAACAGAGAACTATGGCTACACCTTC

clone size: -
V gene: TRBV7-2
D gene: TRBD2
CDR3 length: 17
J gene: TRBJ2-1
CDR3 protein: CASSFASGRAGYNEQFF
CDR3 DNA: TGTGCCAGCAGCTTCGCTAGCGGGAGGGCCGGGTACAATGAGCAGTTCTTC

clone size: -
V gene: TRBV28
D gene: -
CDR3 length: 14
J gene: TRBJ1-1
CDR3 protein: CASSFLRGNTEAFF
CDR3 DNA: TGTGCCAGCAGTTTTCTCAGGGGGAACACTGAAGCTTTCTTT

clone size: few
V gene: TRBV5-4
D gene: TRBD2
CDR3 length: 15
J gene: TRBJ2-1
CDR3 protein: CASSSGLADNNEQFF
CDR3 DNA: TGTGCCAGCAGCTCGGGCCTAGCGGATAACAATGAGCAGTTCTTC

clone size: -
V gene: TRBV10-3
D gene: -
CDR3 length: 14
J gene: TRBJ1-3
CDR3 protein: CATAGFGSGNTIYF
CDR3 DNA: TGTGCCACGGCAGGGTTTGGCTCTGGAAACACCATATATTTT

clone size: -
V gene: TRBV7-8
D gene: -
CDR3 length: 16
J gene: TRBJ2-1
CDR3 protein: CASSYSTLNSYNEQFF
CDR3 DNA: TGTGCCAGCAGCTACTCTACTTTGAACTCCTACAATGAGCAGTTCTTC

clone size: -
V gene: TRBV12-2
D gene: -
CDR3 length: 15
J gene: TRBJ2-7
CDR3 protein: CASRMTGTGRYEQYF
CDR3 DNA: TGTGCAAGTCGCATGACCGGGACAGGGAGGTACGAGCAGTACTTC

clone size: once
V gene: TRBV6-1
D gene: -
CDR3 length: 16
J gene: TRBJ2-1
CDR3 protein: CASSDRTGSPYNEQFF
CDR3 DNA: TGTGCCAGCAGTGACAGGACCGGGAGTCCCTACAATGAGCAGTTCTTC

clone size: -
V gene: TRBV2
D gene: -
CDR3 length: 12
J gene: TRBJ2-7
CDR3 protein: CASRRGFYEQYF
CDR3 DNA: TGTGCCAGCAGGAGGGGGTTCTACGAGCAGTACTTC

clone size: -
V gene: TRBV7-8
D gene: -
CDR3 length: 17
J gene: TRBJ1-1
CDR3 protein: CASSLGTRQARGTEAFF
CDR3 DNA: TGTGCCAGCAGCTTAGGTACCCGACAGGCACGAGGCACTGAAGCTTTCTTT

clone size: -
V gene: TRBV10-2
D gene: TRBD2
CDR3 length: 14
J gene: TRBJ2-3
CDR3 protein: CATLTSGNTDTQYF
CDR3 DNA: TGCGCCACCTTGACTAGCGGGAACACAGATACGCAGTATTTT

clone size: -
V gene: TRBV2
D gene: TRBD1
CDR3 length: 14
J gene: TRBJ1-4
CDR3 protein: CASSGDRGDEKLFF
CDR3 DNA: TGTGCCAGCAGTGGGGACAGGGGGGATGAAAAACTGTTTTTT

clone size: -
V gene: TRBV12-3/TRBV12-4
D gene: TRBD1
CDR3 length: 13
J gene: TRBJ2-1
CDR3 protein: CATRQGQYNEQFF
CDR3 DNA: TGTGCCACCAGACAGGGGCAGTACAATGAGCAGTTCTTC

clone size: -
V gene: TRBV29-1
D gene: TRBD1
CDR3 length: 14
J gene: TRBJ1-2
CDR3 protein: CSVGGGGGGYGYTF
CDR3 DNA: TGCAGCGTTGGAGGAGGAGGGGGCGGCTATGGCTACACCTTC

clone size: -
V gene: TRBV10-2
D gene: TRBD2
CDR3 length: 16
J gene: TRBJ2-1
CDR3 protein: CASSTLAGLAYNEQFF
CDR3 DNA: TGCGCCAGCAGTACCTTAGCGGGTCTTGCCTACAATGAGCAGTTCTTC

clone size: once
V gene: TRBV7-9
D gene: TRBD2
CDR3 length: 17
J gene: TRBJ2-5
CDR3 protein: CASSFPTSGRARETQYF
CDR3 DNA: TGTGCCAGCAGCTTTCCCACTAGCGGGAGGGCCCGAGAGACCCAGTACTTC

clone size: -
V gene: TRBV18
D gene: TRBD1
CDR3 length: 15
J gene: TRBJ1-1
CDR3 protein: CASSPIEGAVTEAFF
CDR3 DNA: TGTGCCAGCTCACCTATTGAGGGGGCGGTCACTGAAGCTTTCTTT

clone size: once
V gene: TRBV5-1
D gene: -
CDR3 length: 14
J gene: TRBJ2-5
CDR3 protein: CASSWRTGQETQYF
CDR3 DNA: TGCGCCAGCAGCTGGAGGACGGGGCAAGAGACCCAGTACTTC

clone size: -
V gene: TRBV2
D gene: TRBD1
CDR3 length: 11
J gene: TRBJ2-1
CDR3 protein: CASSVGDRQFF
CDR3 DNA: TGTGCCAGCAGTGTTGGGGACAGGCAGTTCTTC

clone size: -
V gene: TRBV29-1
D gene: -
CDR3 length: 13
J gene: TRBJ1-2
CDR3 protein: CSVERGVNYGYTF
CDR3 DNA: TGCAGCGTTGAACGGGGTGTTAACTATGGCTACACCTTC

clone size: -
V gene: TRBV5-4
D gene: TRBD2
CDR3 length: 17
J gene: TRBJ2-3
CDR3 protein: CASSLRTSGRPSDTQYF
CDR3 DNA: TGTGCCAGCAGCTTGCGGACTAGCGGGAGGCCGTCCGATACGCAGTATTTT

clone size: few
V gene: TRBV2
D gene: -
CDR3 length: 11
J gene: TRBJ2-1
CDR3 protein: CASEEYNEQFF
CDR3 DNA: TGTGCCAGTGAAGAGTACAATGAGCAGTTCTTC

clone size: -
V gene: TRBV19
D gene: TRBD2
CDR3 length: 15
J gene: TRBJ2-1
CDR3 protein: CASSGREEIYNEQFF
CDR3 DNA: TGTGCCAGTAGCGGGCGGGAGGAAATCTACAATGAGCAGTTCTTC

clone size: few
V gene: TRBV5-1
D gene: TRBD1
CDR3 length: 15
J gene: TRBJ1-6
CDR3 protein: CASSGGTGVYSPLHF
CDR3 DNA: TGCGCCAGCAGCGGCGGGACAGGGGTTTATTCACCCCTCCACTTT

clone size: -
V gene: TRBV7-2
D gene: -
CDR3 length: 14
J gene: TRBJ2-1
CDR3 protein: CASSLGTPYNEQFF
CDR3 DNA: TGTGCCAGCAGCTTAGGGACACCCTACAATGAGCAGTTCTTC

clone size: -
V gene: TRBV27
D gene: -
CDR3 length: 14
J gene: TRBJ2-7
CDR3 protein: CASKGGGLWDEQYF
CDR3 DNA: TGTGCCAGCAAGGGGGGGGGACTATGGGACGAGCAGTACTTC

clone size: -
V gene: TRBV10-3
D gene: -
CDR3 length: 17
J gene: TRBJ1-3
CDR3 protein: CAIRGGFGLSSGNTIYF
CDR3 DNA: TGTGCCATCAGGGGGGGTTTCGGCCTGAGCTCTGGAAACACCATATATTTT

clone size: -
V gene: TRBV27
D gene: TRBD1
CDR3 length: 15
J gene: TRBJ2-1
CDR3 protein: CASSLLGQRHNEQFF
CDR3 DNA: TGTGCCAGCAGTTTACTGGGACAGAGGCACAATGAGCAGTTCTTC

clone size: -
V gene: TRBV11-2
D gene: -
CDR3 length: 14
J gene: TRBJ2-1
CDR3 protein: CASSSRQGWGEQFF
CDR3 DNA: TGTGCCAGCAGCTCAAGGCAGGGATGGGGAGAGCAGTTCTTC

clone size: -
V gene: TRBV7-8
D gene: -
CDR3 length: 16
J gene: TRBJ1-6
CDR3 protein: CASSLAGRRGGGPLHF
CDR3 DNA: TGTGCCAGCAGCTTAGCGGGGCGAAGGGGTGGCGGACCCCTCCACTTT

clone size: once
V gene: TRBV5-1
D gene: TRBD2
CDR3 length: 17
J gene: TRBJ2-1
CDR3 protein: CASSSTFGGSSYNEQFF
CDR3 DNA: TGCGCCAGCAGCTCGACCTTCGGGGGGAGCTCCTACAATGAGCAGTTCTTC

clone size: -
V gene: TRBV2
D gene: TRBD1
CDR3 length: 17
J gene: TRBJ1-4
CDR3 protein: CASSRPGQGATNEKLFF
CDR3 DNA: TGTGCCAGCAGTAGACCGGGACAGGGGGCAACTAATGAAAAACTGTTTTTT

clone size: -
V gene: TRBV4-1
D gene: -
CDR3 length: 16
J gene: TRBJ1-1
CDR3 protein: CASSPRVKGMNTEAFF
CDR3 DNA: TGCGCCAGCAGCCCCAGGGTTAAGGGGATGAACACTGAAGCTTTCTTT

clone size: -
V gene: TRBV6-5
D gene: -
CDR3 length: 15
J gene: TRBJ2-7
CDR3 protein: CASSYRKQYSYEQYF
CDR3 DNA: TGTGCCAGCAGTTACCGGAAACAGTATTCCTACGAGCAGTACTTC

clone size: once
V gene: TRBV29-1
D gene: -
CDR3 length: 12
J gene: TRBJ2-7
CDR3 protein: CSVEERADEQYF
CDR3 DNA: TGCAGCGTTGAAGAGAGGGCGGACGAGCAGTACTTC

clone size: medium-sized
V gene: TRBV7-3
D gene: TRBD2
CDR3 length: 17
J gene: TRBJ2-1
CDR3 protein: CASSLHQTSGGYNEQFF
CDR3 DNA: TGTGCCAGCAGCCTCCACCAGACTAGCGGAGGTTACAATGAGCAGTTCTTC

clone size: -
V gene: TRBV20-1
D gene: -
CDR3 length: 13
J gene: TRBJ2-4
CDR3 protein: CSASPPVKNIQYF
CDR3 DNA: TGCAGTGCTAGTCCACCGGTCAAAAACATTCAGTACTTC

clone size: -
V gene: TRBV28
D gene: -
CDR3 length: 11
J gene: TRBJ2-3
CDR3 protein: CASRRADTQYF
CDR3 DNA: TGTGCCAGCAGGCGAGCAGATACGCAGTATTTT

clone size: -
V gene: TRBV5-4
D gene: -
CDR3 length: 16
J gene: TRBJ2-4
CDR3 protein: CASSPGRGLAKNIQYF
CDR3 DNA: TGTGCCAGCAGCCCCGGTAGGGGTCTAGCCAAAAACATTCAGTACTTC

clone size: -
V gene: TRBV4-2
D gene: TRBD1
CDR3 length: 15
J gene: TRBJ2-1
CDR3 protein: CASSQEGQGYNEQFF
CDR3 DNA: TGTGCCAGCAGCCAAGAGGGACAGGGGTACAATGAGCAGTTCTTC

clone size: once
V gene: TRBV6-1
D gene: -
CDR3 length: 15
J gene: TRBJ1-2
CDR3 protein: CASSEEAGDYYGYTF
CDR3 DNA: TGTGCCAGCAGTGAAGAGGCAGGGGATTACTATGGCTACACCTTC

clone size: -
V gene: TRBV5-1
D gene: TRBD2
CDR3 length: 15
J gene: TRBJ2-1
CDR3 protein: CASSLGLAGINEQFF
CDR3 DNA: TGCGCCAGCAGCTTGGGACTAGCGGGAATCAATGAGCAGTTCTTC

clone size: -
V gene: TRBV7-9
D gene: -
CDR3 length: 13
J gene: TRBJ2-1
CDR3 protein: CASSLRTGDEQFF
CDR3 DNA: TGTGCCAGCAGCTTACGTACGGGGGATGAGCAGTTCTTC

clone size: -
V gene: TRBV30
D gene: -
CDR3 length: 12
J gene: TRBJ2-1
CDR3 protein: CAWRGPAGGEFF
CDR3 DNA: TGTGCCTGGAGGGGCCCGGCCGGGGGAGAGTTCTTC

clone size: -
V gene: TRBV12-5
D gene: TRBD1
CDR3 length: 16
J gene: TRBJ2-1
CDR3 protein: CASGQRQGRSYNEQFF
CDR3 DNA: TGTGCTAGTGGTCAACGACAGGGGAGGTCCTACAATGAGCAGTTCTTC